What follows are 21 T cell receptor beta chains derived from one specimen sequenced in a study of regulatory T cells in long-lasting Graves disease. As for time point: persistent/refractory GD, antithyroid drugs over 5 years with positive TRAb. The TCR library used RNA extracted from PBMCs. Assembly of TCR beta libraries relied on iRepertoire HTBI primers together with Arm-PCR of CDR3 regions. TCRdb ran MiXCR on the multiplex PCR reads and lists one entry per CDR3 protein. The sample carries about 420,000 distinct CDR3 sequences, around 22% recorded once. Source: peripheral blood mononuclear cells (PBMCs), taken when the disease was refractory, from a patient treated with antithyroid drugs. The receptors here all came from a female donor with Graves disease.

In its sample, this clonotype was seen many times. The CDR3 region is CSVAKGTEAFF. The CDR3 region has the DNA TGCAGCGTTGCGAAAGGCACTGAAGCTTTCTTT. This chain joins TRBV29-1 and TRBJ1-1; D ambiguous. Between the trimmed V and J ends, which lost 4 bases and 4 bases, there was a span of 7 bases. This CDR3 region has 11 residues. The germline gives CDR1 SQVTM, CDR2 ANQGSEA.

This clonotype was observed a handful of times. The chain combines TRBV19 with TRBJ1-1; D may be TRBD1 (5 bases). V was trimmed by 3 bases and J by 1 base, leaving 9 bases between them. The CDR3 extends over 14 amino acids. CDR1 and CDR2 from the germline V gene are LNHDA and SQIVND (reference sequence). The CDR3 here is CASSIIGQNTEAFF. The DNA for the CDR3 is TGTGCCAGTAGTATTATAGGACAGAACACTGAAGCTTTCTTT. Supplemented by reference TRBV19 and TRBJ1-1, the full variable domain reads DGGITQSPKYLFRKEGQNVTLSCEQNLNHDAMYWYRQDPGQGLRLIYYSQIVNDFQKGDIAEGYSVSREKKESFPLTVTSAQKNPTAFYLCASSIIGQNTEAFFGQGTRLTVV.

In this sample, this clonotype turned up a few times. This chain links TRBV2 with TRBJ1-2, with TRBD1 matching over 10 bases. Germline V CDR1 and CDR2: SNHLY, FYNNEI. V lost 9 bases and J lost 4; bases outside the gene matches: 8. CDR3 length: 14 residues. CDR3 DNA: TGTGCCAGTAGACCGGGACAGGGGAGCTATGGCTACACCTTC. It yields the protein CASRPGQGSYGYTF.

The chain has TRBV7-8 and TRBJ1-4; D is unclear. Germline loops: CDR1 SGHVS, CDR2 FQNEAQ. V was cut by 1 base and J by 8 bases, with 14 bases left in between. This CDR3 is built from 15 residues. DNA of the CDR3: TGTGCCAGCAGCTTAGGCGGCACGATGCAGGAAAAACTGTTTTTT. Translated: CASSLGGTMQEKLFF.

This CDR3 reads CASSLWTGDYEQYF. The CDR3, as DNA: TGTGCCAGCAGCCTCTGGACAGGGGATTACGAGCAGTACTTC. The genes are TRBV7-2 and TRBJ2-7; TRBD1 matches 9 bases. CDR1 and CDR2 (germline): SGHTA, FQGNSA. The CDR3 is 14 residues long. V lost 5 bases to trimming and J lost 4 bases; unmatched junction nucleotides: 6.

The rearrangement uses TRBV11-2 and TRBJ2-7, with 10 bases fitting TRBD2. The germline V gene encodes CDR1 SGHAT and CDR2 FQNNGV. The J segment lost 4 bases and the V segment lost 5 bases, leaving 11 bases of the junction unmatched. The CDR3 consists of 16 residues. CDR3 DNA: TGTGCCAGCAGCCAGGGGGCTAGCGGGAGCCGATACGAGCAGTACTTC. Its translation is CASSQGASGSRYEQYF.

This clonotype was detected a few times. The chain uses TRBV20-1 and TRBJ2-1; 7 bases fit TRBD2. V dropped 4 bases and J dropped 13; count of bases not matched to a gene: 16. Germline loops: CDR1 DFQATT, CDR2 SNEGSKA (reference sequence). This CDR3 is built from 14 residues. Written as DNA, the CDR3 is TGCAGTGCTACTCTCGCTGGGGAGGGCTCCATTCAGTTCTTC. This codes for CSATLAGEGSIQFF.

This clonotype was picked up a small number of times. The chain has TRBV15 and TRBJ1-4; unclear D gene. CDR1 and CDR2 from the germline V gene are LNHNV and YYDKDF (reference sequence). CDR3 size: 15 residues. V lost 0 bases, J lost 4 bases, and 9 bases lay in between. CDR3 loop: CATSRDLGFNEKLFF. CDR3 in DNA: TGTGCCACCAGCAGAGATTTGGGATTTAATGAAAAACTGTTTTTT.

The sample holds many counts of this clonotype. The CDR3 reads CATSDPGSANYGYTF. Here the CDR3 DNA reads TGTGCCACCAGTGATCCGGGATCAGCTAACTATGGCTACACCTTC. The chain is built from TRBV24-1 and TRBJ1-2; no reliable D call. The CDR3 has 15 amino acids. The V end lost 3 bases, the J end lost 0 bases, and 10 bases lay between the germline ends. Germline loops: CDR1 KGHDR, CDR2 SFDVKD.

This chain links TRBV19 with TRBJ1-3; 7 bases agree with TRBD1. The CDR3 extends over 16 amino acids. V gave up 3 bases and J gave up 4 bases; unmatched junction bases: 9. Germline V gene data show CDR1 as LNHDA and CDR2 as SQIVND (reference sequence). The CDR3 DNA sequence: TGTGCCAGTAGTATCGAGGACAGGCTCGCCGGAAACACCATATATTTT. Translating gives CASSIEDRLAGNTIYF.

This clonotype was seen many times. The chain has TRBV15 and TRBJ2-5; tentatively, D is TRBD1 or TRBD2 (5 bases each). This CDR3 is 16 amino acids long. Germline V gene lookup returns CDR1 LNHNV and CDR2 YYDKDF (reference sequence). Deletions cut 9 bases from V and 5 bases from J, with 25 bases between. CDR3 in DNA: TGTGCCACGAGGAACACAGGACTGCCGTCCGTTGAGACCCAGTACTTC. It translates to CATRNTGLPSVETQYF.

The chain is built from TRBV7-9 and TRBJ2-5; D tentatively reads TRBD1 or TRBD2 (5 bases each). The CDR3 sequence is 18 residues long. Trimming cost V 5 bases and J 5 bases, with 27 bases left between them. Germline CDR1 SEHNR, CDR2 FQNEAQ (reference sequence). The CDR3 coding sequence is TGTGCCAGCAGCCAAAACTTTCAAAGGGACGGGGAAGAGGAGACCCAGTACTTC. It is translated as CASSQNFQRDGEEETQYF.

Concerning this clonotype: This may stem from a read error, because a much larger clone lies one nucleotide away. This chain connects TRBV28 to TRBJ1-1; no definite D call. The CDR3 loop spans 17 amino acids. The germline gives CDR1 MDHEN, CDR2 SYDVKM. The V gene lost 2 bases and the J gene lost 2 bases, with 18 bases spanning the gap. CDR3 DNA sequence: TGTGCCAGCAGTTTAATATCGGGGATCCGGAGAAACACTGAAGCTTTCTTT. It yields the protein CASSLISGIRRNTEAFF.

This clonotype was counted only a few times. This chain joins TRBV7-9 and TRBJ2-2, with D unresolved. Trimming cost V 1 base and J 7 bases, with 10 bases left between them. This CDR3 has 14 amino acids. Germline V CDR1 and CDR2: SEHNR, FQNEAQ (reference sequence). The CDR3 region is CASSLVEGIGELFF. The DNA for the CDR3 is TGTGCCAGCAGCTTAGTGGAAGGGATCGGGGAGCTGTTTTTT.

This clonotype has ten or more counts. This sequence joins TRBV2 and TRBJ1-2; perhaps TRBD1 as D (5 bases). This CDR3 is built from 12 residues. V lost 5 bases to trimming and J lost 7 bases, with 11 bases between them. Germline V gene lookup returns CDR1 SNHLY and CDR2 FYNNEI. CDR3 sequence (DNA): TGTGCCAGCAGTACCGGGACTGGTGGCTACACCTTC. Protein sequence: CASSTGTGGYTF.

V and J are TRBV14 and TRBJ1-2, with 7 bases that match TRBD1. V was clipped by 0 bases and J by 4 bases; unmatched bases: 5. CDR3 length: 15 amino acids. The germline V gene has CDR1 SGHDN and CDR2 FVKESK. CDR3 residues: CASSQDYTGAYGYTF. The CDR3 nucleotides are TGTGCCAGCAGCCAAGATTACACAGGGGCCTATGGCTACACCTTC. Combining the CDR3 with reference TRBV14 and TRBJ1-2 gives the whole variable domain EAGVTQFPSHSVIEKGQTVTLRCDPISGHDNLYWYRRVMGKEIKFLLHFVKESKQDESGMPNNRFLAERTGGTYSTLKVQPAELEDSGVYFCASSQDYTGAYGYTFGSGTRLTVV.

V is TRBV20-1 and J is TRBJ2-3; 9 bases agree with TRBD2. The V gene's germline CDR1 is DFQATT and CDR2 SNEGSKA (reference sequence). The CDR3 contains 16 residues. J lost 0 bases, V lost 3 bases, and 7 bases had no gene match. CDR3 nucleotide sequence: TGCAGTGCTAGCACTCTTAGCGGGAGAAGCACAGATACGCAGTATTTT. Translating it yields CSASTLSGRSTDTQYF.

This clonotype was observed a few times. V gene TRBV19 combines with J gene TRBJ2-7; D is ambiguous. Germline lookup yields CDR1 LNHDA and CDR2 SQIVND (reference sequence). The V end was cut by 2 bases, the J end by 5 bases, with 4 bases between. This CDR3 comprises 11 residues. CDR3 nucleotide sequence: TGTGCCAGTAGTATACAGGACGAGCAGTACTTC. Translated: CASSIQDEQYF.

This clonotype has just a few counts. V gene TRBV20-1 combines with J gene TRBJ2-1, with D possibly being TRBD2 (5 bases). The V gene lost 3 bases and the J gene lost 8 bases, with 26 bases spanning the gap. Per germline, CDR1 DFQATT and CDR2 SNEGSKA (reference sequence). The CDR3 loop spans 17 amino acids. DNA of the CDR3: TGCAGTGCTAGTTCTCTGTTTAAGCTAGCTGTATTGGATGAGCAGTTCTTC. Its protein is CSASSLFKLAVLDEQFF.

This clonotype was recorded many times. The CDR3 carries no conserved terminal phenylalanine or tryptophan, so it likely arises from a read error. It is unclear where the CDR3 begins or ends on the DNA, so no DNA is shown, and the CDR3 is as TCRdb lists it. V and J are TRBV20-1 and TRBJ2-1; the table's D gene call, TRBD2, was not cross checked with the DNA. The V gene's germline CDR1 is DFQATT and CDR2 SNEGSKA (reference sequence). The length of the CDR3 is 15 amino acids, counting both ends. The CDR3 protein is CSVRGSGTSGRTAPL.

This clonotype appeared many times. The CDR3 protein is CASSLGGQAYEQYF. CDR3 DNA sequence: TGTGCCAGCAGTTTAGGAGGACAGGCGTACGAGCAGTACTTC. The chain uses TRBV28 and TRBJ2-7; 7 nucleotides agree with TRBD1. The CDR3 covers 14 residues. V lost 2 bases, J lost 4 bases, and 5 bases stayed unmatched. Germline V gene lookup returns CDR1 MDHEN and CDR2 SYDVKM.